This TCR beta chain was documented in a study of cytomegalovirus exposure and HLA in healthy donors. General study findings and limits: Later, an analysis showed that TCR beta chains associated with HLA were more clonally expanded than others that were equally common. A list of 150 to 200 TCR beta chains associated with cytomegalovirus was given. A later analysis found TCR association rates differed by HLA locus, highest for DRB1 and lowest for HLA-C.

Vbeta (60) and Jbeta (13) primers were used in the PCR. Assay used: immunoSEQ multiplex PCR; TCRdb lists only in-frame clones, some missing. The sample has about 150,000 clones; about 83% are singletons. A note on this clone: What it recognizes is unknown.

The germline gives CDR1 SGHRS, CDR2 YFSETQ. The CDR3 is 13 residues long. V was trimmed by 4 bases and J by 7 bases, leaving 12 bases between them. This receptor was obtained from a woman aged 40 to 50 in good health and CMV-seronegative. The chain joins TRBV5-1 to TRBJ1-5, with TRBD1 as a possible D gene (6 bases). Sequenced material: PBMCs. The CDR3 nucleotides read TGCGCCAGCAGCCCACAGGGAGACCAGCCCCAGCATTTT. It yields the protein CASSPQGDQPQHF.